These 22 T cell receptor beta chains were sequenced from one sample in a study of shared clonotypes between healthy human individuals. TCRdb's copy holds only in-frame clones and misses some; the assay was immunoSEQ multiplex PCR. The table lists nearly 1 million clones, roughly 72% of them singletons. The source material was memory CD4+ T cells sorted from blood. The subset denotes: CD45RA-negative fraction. Source of these receptors: a young man in good health.

The chain employs TRBV19 and TRBJ2-4; D may be TRBD1 (5 bases). The germline CDR1 and CDR2 sequences are LNHDA and SQIVND (reference sequence). V lost 6 bases and J lost 4, with 22 bases in between. The CDR3 is made up of 17 amino acids. The CDR3 sequence: CASRPASPTRTKNIQYF. CDR3 bases: TGTGCCAGTAGGCCCGCCTCCCCCACCCGGACAAAAAACATTCAGTACTTC.

V gene TRBV4-1 combines with J gene TRBJ1-1, with TRBD1 identical over 10 bases. V shed 1 base, J shed 4 bases, and the junction held 6 bases outside the gene matches. CDR3 length: 16 residues. Germline V CDR1 and CDR2: MGHRA, YSYEKL. The CDR3 DNA follows: TGCGCCAGCAGCCAAGTAAGGGGACAGGGGCGCACTGAAGCTTTCTTT. Its protein is CASSQVRGQGRTEAFF.

V and J are TRBV5-1 and TRBJ1-2; weak D call: TRBD1 (6 bases). Trimming cost V 0 bases and J 8 bases, with 17 bases left between them. Germline loops: CDR1 SGHRS, CDR2 YFSETQ. CDR3 length equals 15 residues. CDR3 sequence reads: CASSLAGTTQGGYTF. Here the CDR3 DNA reads TGCGCCAGCAGCTTGGCCGGGACAACTCAGGGAGGCTACACCTTC.

The chain joins TRBV10-1 to TRBJ2-1; 12 bases are a match to TRBD1. This CDR3 has 15 residues. Per the germline V gene, CDR1 is WNHNN and CDR2 is SYGVQD (reference sequence). J gave up 5 bases and V 6 bases, and 5 bases lay outside the gene matches. The CDR3 is CASRSGTGGNNEQFF. CDR3 nucleotide sequence: TGCGCCAGCAGGAGCGGGACAGGGGGCAACAATGAGCAGTTCTTC.

The chain couples TRBV28 to TRBJ1-1; no clear D gene. There are 13 residues in the CDR3. The germline V gene encodes CDR1 MDHEN and CDR2 SYDVKM. Trimming took 7 bases from V and 4 from J, leaving 13 bases between them. The chain's CDR3 is CASNGGLGTEAFF. CDR3 sequence (DNA): TGTGCCAGCAATGGAGGGCTGGGCACTGAAGCTTTCTTT.

There are many counts of this clone. This chain links TRBV9 with TRBJ2-1; the match to TRBD2 covers 10 bases. Germline CDR1 is SGDLS and CDR2 is YYNGEE. The CDR3 loop spans 13 amino acids. Trimming took 3 bases from V and 8 from J; bases not matched to a gene: 2. The CDR3 sequence is CASSAGLAYEQFF. The CDR3 DNA reads as TGTGCCAGCAGCGCGGGACTAGCGTATGAGCAGTTCTTC.

This chain uses TRBV6-6 with TRBJ2-1, with a weak D call TRBD2 (5 bases). There are 11 residues in the CDR3. From germline, CDR1 is MNHNY and CDR2 SVGAGI (reference sequence). V was pared by 5 bases and J by 8 bases, with 7 bases between. CDR3 in DNA: TGTGCCAGCAGTAAAGCGGATGAGCAGTTCTTC. It yields the protein CASSKADEQFF.

The chain carries TRBV6-6 and TRBJ2-3; maybe TRBD1 (5 bases). V lost 2 bases to trimming and J lost 8 bases, with 14 bases between them. This CDR3 region has 14 residues. Germline CDR1 reads MNHNY; CDR2 reads SVGAGI (reference sequence). DNA of the CDR3: TGTGCCAGCAGTTACGATGCAATCCAGGGTACGCAGTATTTT. It specifies CASSYDAIQGTQYF.

Turning to this clone: An end of the junction differs from the germline gene, which may be a read error. V is TRBV7-8 and J is TRBJ1-2; perhaps TRBD1 as D (6 bases). This CDR3 has 14 amino acids. Germline CDR1 and CDR2: SGHVS and FQNEAQ. The CDR3 nucleotides are TGTGCCAGCAGCTTAGATTACGGGGGCCAGTTCCTCTACTTC. Protein product: CASSLDYGGQFLYF.

The gene calls are TRBV21-1 and TRBJ1-4. TRBV21-1 is assigned pseudogene status. The CDR3 is 15 amino acids. CDR3 amino acids: CASSSSGQQNEKLFF. CDR3 DNA sequence: TGTGCCAGCAGCAGTTCGGGGCAGCAGAATGAAAAACTGTTTTTT.

This clone was seen a few times. J is TRBJ2-1 and V is TRBV5-6; D possibly uses TRBD1 or TRBD2 (6 bases each). Germline V gene data show CDR1 as SGHDT and CDR2 as YYEEEE. This CDR3 region has 17 residues. Between the trimmed V and J ends, which lost 0 bases and 10 bases, there was a span of 23 bases. The CDR3 sequence is CASSLGGGTTPNREQFF. The CDR3, as DNA: TGTGCCAGCAGCTTGGGAGGGGGGACCACCCCCAACAGGGAGCAGTTCTTC.

In its sample, this clone was seen once. The chain employs TRBV28 and TRBJ2-7; tentative D call: TRBD2 (5 bases). Germline V gives CDR1 MDHEN, CDR2 SYDVKM. Trimming stripped 2 bases from V and 4 bases from J, with 18 bases between. This CDR3 is built from 16 residues. This CDR3 is CASSLNFFGEGYEQYF. For the CDR3, the DNA is TGTGCCAGCAGTTTAAACTTTTTCGGGGAAGGGTACGAGCAGTACTTC.

This clone was detected a few times. The chain couples TRBV5-6 to TRBJ1-2; 7 positions match TRBD1. Per germline, CDR1 SGHDT and CDR2 YYEEEE. Trimming removed 4 bases from V and 7 bases from J; junction bases left unmatched: 16. This CDR3 has 16 amino acids. The CDR3 protein is CASSHLTTGNDIGYTF. The CDR3, as DNA: TGTGCCAGCAGCCATCTTACGACAGGGAATGATATTGGCTACACCTTC.

V is TRBV29-1 and J is TRBJ1-2, with 7 nucleotides matching TRBD1. The CDR3 extends over 16 amino acids. Germline V CDR1 and CDR2: SQVTM, ANQGSEA. The ends lost 4 bases at V and 4 bases at J; junction bases unmatched: 15. This CDR3 reads CSVVMSVAGGTYGYTF. The DNA for the CDR3 is TGCAGCGTTGTTATGAGTGTGGCAGGGGGAACCTATGGCTACACCTTC. Complete variable domain (other parts from reference TRBV29-1 and TRBJ1-2): SAVISQKPSRDICQRGTSLTIQCQVDSQVTMMFWYRQQPGQSLTLIATANQGSEATYESGFVIDKFPISRPNLTFSTLTVSNMSPEDSSIYLCSVVMSVAGGTYGYTFGSGTRLTVV.

V usage is TRBV5-8 and J usage is TRBJ2-7; TRBD1 might be the D (6 bases). Germline-derived CDR1 and CDR2 are SGHTS and YDEGEE. This CDR3 region has 17 residues. Deletions cut 1 base from V and 5 bases from J, with 22 bases between. This chain's CDR3 is CASSLSWGHQNRNEQYF. CDR3 sequence (DNA): TGTGCCAGCAGCTTGAGTTGGGGACATCAAAACAGGAACGAGCAGTACTTC.

Details on this clone: The junction and the germline gene differ at one end; a read error may be behind it. The chain combines TRBV7-9 with TRBJ2-5; D may correspond to TRBD1 or TRBD2 (6 bases each). This CDR3 region has 13 residues. Germline CDR1 is SEHNR and CDR2 is FQNEAQ (reference sequence). The CDR3 protein is CASSLVVGGPANF. The CDR3 coding sequence is TGTGCCAGCAGCTTAGTCGTTGGGGGGCCCGCTAACTTC.

As concerns this clone: Other DNA variants within this sample encode the same CDR3. This chain connects TRBV15 to TRBJ2-1, with 10 positions matching TRBD1. This CDR3 region has 15 residues. The V and J ends lost 3 bases and 1 base, in that order; junction bases with no gene match: 0. Germline V gene sequence: CDR1 LNHNV, CDR2 YYDKDF (reference sequence). The CDR3 protein is CATSRGQGSYNEQFF. The CDR3 coding sequence is TGTGCCACCAGCAGGGGACAGGGGTCCTACAATGAGCAGTTCTTC.

This rearrangement joins TRBV5-1 to TRBJ1-2; D perhaps matches TRBD1 (5 bases). Per germline, CDR1 SGHRS and CDR2 YFSETQ. The germline V and J ends were trimmed by 3 bases and 8 bases, with 14 bases remaining between them. The CDR3 is 13 amino acids. In DNA form, the CDR3 reads TGCGCCAGCAGCTACCCGGGGGTTACCGGCTACACCTTC. Translating it yields CASSYPGVTGYTF.

Concerning this clone itself: Different DNA sequences within this sample yield the same CDR3. V gene TRBV2 combines with J gene TRBJ2-3; the D gene is possibly TRBD2 (6 bases). V was pared by 4 bases and J by 0 bases, with 11 bases between. The CDR3 extends over 15 amino acids. Germline V gene sequence: CDR1 SNHLY, CDR2 FYNNEI. CDR3 amino acids: CASSANSGSTDTQYF. The CDR3 DNA follows: TGTGCCAGCAGTGCGAATAGCGGTAGCACAGATACGCAGTATTTT. The entire variable domain, with the rest obtained from reference TRBV2 and TRBJ2-3, is as follows: EPEVTQTPSHQVTQMGQEVILRCVPISNHLYFYWYRQILGQKVEFLVSFYNNEISEKSEIFDDQFSVERPDGSNFTLKIRSTKLEDSAMYFCASSANSGSTDTQYFGPGTRLTVL.

The V call is TRBV5-1, the J call TRBJ2-1; D is undetermined. V was trimmed by 3 bases and J by 2 bases, leaving 9 bases between them. Germline lookup yields CDR1 SGHRS and CDR2 YFSETQ. This CDR3 has 14 amino acids. The CDR3 DNA reads as TGCGCCAGCAGCTACGATATGACCTACAATGAGCAGTTCTTC. As protein: CASSYDMTYNEQFF. Supplemented by reference TRBV5-1 and TRBJ2-1, the full variable domain reads KAGVTQTPRYLIKTRGQQVTLSCSPISGHRSVSWYQQTPGQGLQFLFEYFSETQRNKGNFPGRFSGRQFSNSRSEMNVSTLELGDSALYLCASSYDMTYNEQFFGPGTRLTVL.

The J gene is TRBJ2-2, the V gene TRBV27; 10 bases are shared with TRBD2. V trimming: 3 bases; J trimming: 5 bases; junction bases outside the gene matches: 3. Germline CDR1 MNHEY, CDR2 SMNVEV (reference sequence). The CDR3 is made up of 15 amino acids. CDR3 bases: TGTGCCAGCAGTTTCGCAGCGGGAGGGACCGGGGAGCTGTTTTTT. This sequence encodes CASSFAAGGTGELFF.

The rearrangement joins TRBV6-5 to TRBJ1-1, with 7 bases fitting TRBD1. The CDR3 totals 16 residues. Germline lookup yields CDR1 MNHEY and CDR2 SVGAGI. V trimming: 0 bases; J trimming: 1 base; junction bases outside the gene matches: 5. For the CDR3, the DNA is TGTGCCAGCAGTTACTCCGCCGGGACAGAGAACACTGAAGCTTTCTTT. This translates into CASSYSAGTENTEAFF.